This T cell receptor beta chain was sequenced during a study of T-cell reconstitution after alpha-beta-depleted transplantation in children. Between the trimmed V and J ends, which lost 2 bases and 0 bases, there was a span of 11 bases. In germline, CDR1 is SGHTA, CDR2 FQGNSA. The CDR3 sequence is 15 residues long. Researchers prepared the TCRbeta library using unique molecular identifiers, the study reports. TCRdb analysed the PCR reads with MiXCR anew, one entry per CDR3 protein. Among 420,000 or so distinct CDR3 sequences listed, approximately 11% were seen once. In its sample, this clonotype was seen a few times.

The source material was PBMCs from the stem cell graft donor, sampled from the stem cell graft. The rearrangement links TRBV7-2 to TRBJ2-7; the D gene is possibly TRBD1 (5 bases). The sequence came from a human donor who donated a stem cell graft to a child with acute myeloid leukemia. The CDR3 loop reads CASSLQGGNSYEQYF. The CDR3 region has the DNA TGTGCCAGCAGCTTACAGGGTGGTAACTCCTACGAGCAGTACTTC.